Each of the 18 T cell receptor beta chains below was sequenced from the same sample in a study of T-cell memory formation after mild COVID-19. MiXCR, applied by TCRdb to the 5' RACE reads, yields one record per CDR3 protein. The sample contains about 190,000 distinct CDR3 sequences, approximately 16% of which appear only once. Sequencing used PBMCs or a T cell subset sorted from them (not recorded which). These receptors all stem from an adult woman who had mild COVID-19 (a few samples of this study predate the infection). Cell type and time point are not known.

A few counts support this clonotype. A clone one base away is much larger, so this may be a read error. This chain joins TRBV6-2 or TRBV6-3 and TRBJ2-5; D assignment may be TRBD1 or TRBD2 (5 bases each). The CDR3 totals 11 residues. Trimming removed 4 bases at V and 5 bases at J, with 5 bases between. In germline, CDR1 is MNHEY, CDR2 SVGEGT. The CDR3 DNA reads as TGTGCCAGCAGTTGGGGGGAGACCCAGTACTTC. Translating it yields CASSWGETQYF.

The rearrangement joins TRBV5-1 to TRBJ2-7; 8 nucleotides agree with TRBD1. Trimming removed 0 bases from V and 5 bases from J; junction bases left unmatched: 7. This CDR3 is built from 15 residues. In germline, CDR1 is SGHRS, CDR2 YFSETQ. The CDR3 here is CASSLAGGTGDEQYF. The DNA of the CDR3 is TGCGCCAGCAGCTTGGCAGGAGGGACAGGAGACGAGCAGTACTTC.

This clonotype occurred many times. This chain links TRBV29-1 with TRBJ1-1; D uncertain. This CDR3 has 13 amino acids. Looked up from germline, CDR1 is SQVTM and CDR2 is ANQGSEA. The V end lost 4 bases, the J end lost 0 bases, and 9 bases lay between the germline ends. Written as DNA, the CDR3 is TGCAGCGTTGCTCTAGGATTGAACACTGAAGCTTTCTTT. The encoded protein is CSVALGLNTEAFF.

This clonotype was seen only a few times. This chain connects TRBV2 to TRBJ2-7; TRBD2 agrees at 8 bases. CDR1 SNHLY and CDR2 FYNNEI come from the germline V gene. The CDR3 is 15 residues long. V shed 9 bases, J shed 6 bases, and the junction held 16 bases outside the gene matches. The CDR3 bases are TGTGCCAGTCGGGGTAGAGGCGGGAGGAGCGGCGAGCAGTACTTC. It encodes CASRGRGGRSGEQYF. Complete variable domain (other parts from reference TRBV2 and TRBJ2-7): EPEVTQTPSHQVTQMGQEVILRCVPISNHLYFYWYRQILGQKVEFLVSFYNNEISEKSEIFDDQFSVERPDGSNFTLKIRSTKLEDSAMYFCASRGRGGRSGEQYFGPGTRLTVT.

This clonotype was observed a few times. The V gene is TRBV24-1, the J gene TRBJ2-3; 7 nucleotides align to TRBD1. This CDR3 region has 17 residues. Trimming at V came to 3 bases and at J to 3 bases, leaving 11 bases not matched to a gene. The V gene's germline CDR1 is KGHDR and CDR2 SFDVKD. The CDR3 sequence: CATSDRETGQITDTQYF. Written as DNA, the CDR3 is TGTGCCACCAGTGATCGAGAAACGGGACAGATAACAGATACGCAGTATTTT.

The rearrangement links TRBV4-2 to TRBJ1-1, with TRBD1 matching 10 bases. The junction had 2 bases not matched to a gene; V was cut back by 1 base and J by 3 bases. Germline assignment: CDR1 LGHNA and CDR2 YNFKEQ. This CDR3 is built from 15 residues. CDR3 in DNA: TGTGCCAGCAGCCAAGCCGGGACAGGGGACACTGAAGCTTTCTTT. This translates into CASSQAGTGDTEAFF.

This clonotype was recorded a few times. This chain connects TRBV20-1 to TRBJ1-6, with D possibly matching TRBD1 (6 bases). The CDR3 has 15 residues. The V end was cut by 5 bases, the J end by 1 base, with 12 bases between. Germline V gene sequence: CDR1 DFQATT, CDR2 SNEGSKA (reference sequence). The CDR3 DNA follows: TGCAGTGCTCCTCCCAGGGGATCCTATAATTCACCCCTCCACTTT. This gives the protein CSAPPRGSYNSPLHF.

This clonotype turned up a few times. The V gene is TRBV7-6, the J gene TRBJ2-7, with 12 bases aligning to TRBD2. CDR3 size: 15 residues. Germline CDR1 and CDR2: SGHVS and FNYEAQ. V shed 3 bases and J 3 bases; nucleotides not matched to a gene: 3. This CDR3 reads CASSLTSGGNYEQYF. The CDR3 DNA is TGTGCCAGCAGCTTGACTAGCGGGGGCAACTACGAGCAGTACTTC.

This chain uses TRBV11-2 with TRBJ2-1; weak D call: TRBD2 (6 bases). The CDR3 is made up of 15 amino acids. V was cut by 6 bases and J by 6 bases, with 18 bases left in between. The germline V gene encodes CDR1 SGHAT and CDR2 FQNNGV. This CDR3 is CASRGRAAGSNEQFF. Written as DNA, the CDR3 is TGTGCCAGCAGGGGTCGGGCGGCCGGGAGCAATGAGCAGTTCTTC. The entire variable domain, with the rest obtained from reference TRBV11-2 and TRBJ2-1, is as follows: EAGVAQSPRYKIIEKRQSVAFWCNPISGHATLYWYQQILGQGPKLLIQFQNNGVVDDSQLPKDRFSAERLKGVDSTLKIQPAKLEDSAVYLCASRGRAAGSNEQFFGPGTRLTVL.

This clonotype was seen a few times. The chain employs TRBV27 and TRBJ2-3, with a possible D match to TRBD1 (6 bases). This CDR3 region has 14 residues. The V and J ends lost 10 bases and 8 bases respectively, with 22 bases between them. The germline gives CDR1 MNHEY, CDR2 SMNVEV (reference sequence). CDR3 sequence: CATSLGQRSVTQYF. CDR3 sequence (DNA): TGTGCCACTTCCCTCGGACAGCGCTCGGTTACGCAGTATTTT.

In its sample, this clonotype was seen a few times. The chain joins TRBV10-3 to TRBJ1-5; D may be TRBD1 (6 bases). V was cut by 7 bases and J by 4 bases, with 11 bases left in between. CDR1 is ENHRY and CDR2 is SYGVKD in the germline V gene. The CDR3 covers 13 residues. The CDR3 loop is CAITQGGNQPQHF. CDR3 DNA sequence: TGTGCCATCACACAGGGAGGAAATCAGCCCCAGCATTTT.

The chain joins TRBV5-1 to TRBJ1-1, with D unresolved. Trimming cost V 1 base and J 11 bases, with 15 bases left between them. The CDR3 is 13 residues long. The germline gives CDR1 SGHRS, CDR2 YFSETQ. CDR3 bases: TGCGCCAGCAGCTTGAGTCTGGAGACGCAGGCTTTCTTT. As protein: CASSLSLETQAFF.

This clonotype appeared a few times. The genes are TRBV29-1 and TRBJ1-1, with D possibly TRBD1 on 5 matching bases. CDR1 and CDR2 (germline): SQVTM, ANQGSEA. The V gene lost 4 bases and the J gene lost 1 base, with 10 bases spanning the gap. This CDR3 is built from 13 residues. The CDR3 region is CSVVWGSNTEAFF. DNA of the CDR3: TGCAGCGTTGTCTGGGGCTCGAACACTGAAGCTTTCTTT.

This clonotype was recorded at least ten times. The rearrangement links TRBV7-8 to TRBJ2-1, with TRBD2 matching 10 bases. The length of the CDR3 is 18 residues. After removal of 4 bases from V and 1 base from J, the junction contained 10 bases not matched to a gene. Per the germline V gene, CDR1 is SGHVS and CDR2 is FQNEAQ. Written as DNA, the CDR3 is TGTGCCAGCAGCTCCCTAGCGGGGGCCGCACTTTCCTACAATGAGCAGTTCTTC. Protein sequence: CASSSLAGAALSYNEQFF.

In regard to this clonotype: One end of the junction fails to match germline, which may point to a read error. The chain joins TRBV6-5 to TRBJ1-2, with 11 bases lining up with TRBD1. Per germline, CDR1 MNHEY and CDR2 SVGAGI. CDR3 length: 15 residues. CDR3 residues: CASSYGQGARYGYTF. CDR3 in DNA: TGTGCCAGCAGTTACGGACAGGGGGCGCGATATGGCTACACATTC.

This clonotype was found a few times. The chain couples TRBV24-1 to TRBJ2-1; D possibly matches TRBD1 or TRBD2 (5 bases each). In germline, CDR1 is KGHDR, CDR2 SFDVKD. This CDR3 region has 15 residues. V dropped 4 bases and J dropped 6 bases, with 15 bases sitting between them. DNA of the CDR3: TGTGCCACCAGTGACCAAGACCGGGACCTCAATGAGCAGTTCTTC. Protein: CATSDQDRDLNEQFF.

This chain joins TRBV5-4 and TRBJ1-1; D is perhaps TRBD1 (5 bases). Germline loops: CDR1 SGHNT, CDR2 YYREEE (reference sequence). The CDR3 is 15 residues long. V was cut by 0 bases and J by 1 base, with 10 bases left in between. DNA of the CDR3: TGTGCCAGCAGCTTGGAAGGGCAGGGGAACACTGAAGCTTTCTTT. Translation gives CASSLEGQGNTEAFF.

This clonotype was counted at least ten times. Here the CDR3 reads CAISERAIADTQYF. CDR3 bases: TGTGCCATCAGTGAGAGGGCTATCGCAGATACGCAGTATTTT. The chain uses TRBV10-3 and TRBJ2-3; D unclear. The length of the CDR3 is 14 residues. Trimming took off 2 bases at V and 4 bases at J, with 10 bases between the two ends. CDR1 ENHRY and CDR2 SYGVKD come from the germline V gene.